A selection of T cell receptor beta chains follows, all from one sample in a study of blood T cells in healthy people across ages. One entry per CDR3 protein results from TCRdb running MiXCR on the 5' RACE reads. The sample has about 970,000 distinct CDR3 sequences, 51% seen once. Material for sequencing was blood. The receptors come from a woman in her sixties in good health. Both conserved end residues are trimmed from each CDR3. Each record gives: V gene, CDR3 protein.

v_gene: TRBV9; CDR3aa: ARNRAREQY
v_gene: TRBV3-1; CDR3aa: ASRGQGDSPLH
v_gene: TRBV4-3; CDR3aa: ASSQGGTAASTDTQY
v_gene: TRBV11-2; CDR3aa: ASSWDRGEQY
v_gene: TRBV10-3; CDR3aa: ATGAGPAQDGYT
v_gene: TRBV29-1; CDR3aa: SVEMGSDTQY
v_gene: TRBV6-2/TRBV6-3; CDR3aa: ASSRPPGVGSYEQY
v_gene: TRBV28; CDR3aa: ASGPALAGAYEQY
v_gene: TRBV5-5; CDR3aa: ASGKVDSYEQY
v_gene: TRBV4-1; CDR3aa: ASSQRGEGGFYEQY
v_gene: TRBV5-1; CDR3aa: ASSLDGFSSYEQY
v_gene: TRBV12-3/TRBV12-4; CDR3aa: ASSPGAGLAGGALKNIQY
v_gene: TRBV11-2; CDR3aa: ASSKTGGTGANVLT
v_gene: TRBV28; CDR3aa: ASSQTGETYEQY
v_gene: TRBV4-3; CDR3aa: ASSQDREAGGGTQY
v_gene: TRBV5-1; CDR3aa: ASSLGDRTTDTQY
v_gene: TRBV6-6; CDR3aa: ASSGWAQETQY
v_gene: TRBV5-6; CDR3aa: ASSGSLAGEQF
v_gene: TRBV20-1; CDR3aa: SAWGSYNEQF
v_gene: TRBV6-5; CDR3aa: ASSHRTSGSGTDTQY
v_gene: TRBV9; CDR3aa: AGSVGETRYGYT
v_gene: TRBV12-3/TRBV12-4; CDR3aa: ASSLGINGNQPQH
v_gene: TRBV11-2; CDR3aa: ASSLLGFQCEQY
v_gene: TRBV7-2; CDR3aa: ASSLEGHQTDTQY
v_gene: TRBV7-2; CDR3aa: ASSSQRGSTDTQY
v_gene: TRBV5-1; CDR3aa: ASSFGETGELF
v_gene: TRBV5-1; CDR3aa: ASSIQQGSLTDTQY
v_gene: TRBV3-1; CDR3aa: ASSRTRDSSGANVLT
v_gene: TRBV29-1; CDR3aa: SVEVGGEQY
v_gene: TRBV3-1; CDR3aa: ASSPETEDEQY
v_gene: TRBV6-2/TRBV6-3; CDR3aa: ASSFSGSSYVQY
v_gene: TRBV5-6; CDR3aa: ASSSGLAGEKSYEQY
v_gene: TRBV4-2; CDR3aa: ASRQGTSGWGEQY
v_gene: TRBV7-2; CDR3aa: ASSPETGFYGYT
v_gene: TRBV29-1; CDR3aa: SVEGTSGHPQETQY
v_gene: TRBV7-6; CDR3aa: ASSLVPTSVGSGELF
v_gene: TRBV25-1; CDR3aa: ASSQGYWEETYNEQF
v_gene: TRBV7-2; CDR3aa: ASSLRTGAERNEKLF
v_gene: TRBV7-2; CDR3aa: ASSHYVRAVTDTQY
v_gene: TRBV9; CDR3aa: ASSPQVGTRSSGANVLT
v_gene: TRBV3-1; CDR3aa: ASSQVSPLGSPYEQY
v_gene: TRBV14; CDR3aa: ASSHGRVYGYT
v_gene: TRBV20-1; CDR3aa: SARETAVPYEQY
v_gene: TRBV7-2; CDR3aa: ASSWTGGGNYGYT
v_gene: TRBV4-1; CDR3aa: ASSQASGRSNQPQH
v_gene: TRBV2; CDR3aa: ASSITGHPNEKLF
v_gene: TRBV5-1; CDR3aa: ASSLALGGSSYNEQF
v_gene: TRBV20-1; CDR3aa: RSRRTGGKYEQF
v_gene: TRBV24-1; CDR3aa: ATSLLGDTQY
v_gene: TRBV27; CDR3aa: ASSQPRVGSNQPQH
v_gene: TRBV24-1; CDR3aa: ATSDWGRGPEETQY
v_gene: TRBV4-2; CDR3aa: ASSRGRGYTEAF
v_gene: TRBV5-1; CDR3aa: ASSFGDTSYEQY